The sequence of this T cell receptor (beta chain) was determined in a study of T cell responses to AZD1222 COVID-19 vaccine. Sequencing used immunoSEQ multiplex PCR; TCRdb keeps in-frame clones, though not all of them. The sample contains approximately 140,000 clones, 85% to 95% of which appear only once. This CDR3 comprises 14 residues. Germline loops: CDR1 LGHDT, CDR2 YNNKEL (reference sequence). V shed 4 bases and J shed 0 bases, with 7 bases lying between them. This TCR was sampled from an adult in good health. The chain is built from TRBV3-1 (or the pseudogene TRBV3-2) and TRBJ1-3; D is ambiguous. The input for sequencing was peripheral blood, taken on day 0 of MenACWY control vaccination. The CDR3 DNA is TGTGCCAGCAGCCCCACACACTCTGGAAACACCATATATTTT. This gives the protein CASSPTHSGNTIYF.